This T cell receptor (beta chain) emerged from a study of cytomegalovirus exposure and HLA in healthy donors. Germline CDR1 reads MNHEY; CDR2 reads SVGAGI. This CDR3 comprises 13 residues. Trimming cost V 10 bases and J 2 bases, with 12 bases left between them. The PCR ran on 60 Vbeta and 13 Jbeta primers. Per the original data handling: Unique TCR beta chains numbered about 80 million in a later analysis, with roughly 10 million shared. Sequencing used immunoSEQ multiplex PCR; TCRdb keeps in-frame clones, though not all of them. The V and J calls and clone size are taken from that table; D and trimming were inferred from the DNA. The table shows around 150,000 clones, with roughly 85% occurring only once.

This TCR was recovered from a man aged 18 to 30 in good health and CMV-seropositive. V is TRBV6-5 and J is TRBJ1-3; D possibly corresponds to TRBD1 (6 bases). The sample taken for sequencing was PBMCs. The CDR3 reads CAIYRVPGNTIYF. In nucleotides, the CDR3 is TGTGCCATATACAGGGTTCCTGGAAACACCATATATTTT.